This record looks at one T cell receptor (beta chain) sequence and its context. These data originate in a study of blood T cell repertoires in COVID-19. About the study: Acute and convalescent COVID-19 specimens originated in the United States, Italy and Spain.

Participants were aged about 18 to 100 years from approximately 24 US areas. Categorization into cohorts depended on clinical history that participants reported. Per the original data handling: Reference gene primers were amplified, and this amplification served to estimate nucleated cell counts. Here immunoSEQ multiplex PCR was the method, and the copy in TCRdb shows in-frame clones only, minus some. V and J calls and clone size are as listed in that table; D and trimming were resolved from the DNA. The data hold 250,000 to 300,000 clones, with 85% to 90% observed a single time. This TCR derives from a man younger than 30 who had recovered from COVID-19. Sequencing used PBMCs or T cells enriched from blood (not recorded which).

The CDR3 sequence: CASSPGTGALEPQHF. The CDR3, as DNA: TGCGCCAGCAGCCCCGGGACAGGAGCCTTGGAGCCCCAGCATTTT. The chain links TRBV5-1 to TRBJ1-5; 8 bases agree with TRBD1. J gave up 8 bases and V 4 bases, and 11 bases lay outside the gene matches. This CDR3 contains 15 residues. CDR1 is SGHRS and CDR2 is YFSETQ in the germline V gene.